This T cell receptor beta chain was sequenced during a study of control samples from healthy donors and cancer patients. Profiling relied on immunoSEQ multiplex PCR, and the TCRdb table lists in-frame clones only, not all of them. Of about 250,000 clones in the sample, roughly four fifths were seen once. With V trimmed by 2 bases and J by 7 bases, 7 bases remained unmatched. The CDR3 is 14 residues long. Germline V gene lookup returns CDR1 SGHAT and CDR2 FQNNGV. This chain uses TRBV11-2 with TRBJ1-2, with 7 bases matching TRBD1. The sequenced sample consisted of PBMCs. This sequence was found in a woman aged 60-75 years with lung cancer. DNA for the CDR3: TGTGCCAGCAGCTTATTCACAGGGGATGCTGGCTACACCTTC. Translating it yields CASSLFTGDAGYTF.